This TCR beta chain is from a study of cytomegalovirus exposure and HLA in healthy donors. Primers included in the PCR were 60 Vbeta and 13 Jbeta primers. Here immunoSEQ multiplex PCR was the method, and the copy in TCRdb shows in-frame clones only, minus some. The table includes hundreds of thousands of clones, 70% detected once. Germline loops: CDR1 SGHTS, CDR2 YDEGEE. J was trimmed by 5 bases and V by 4 bases; bases with no gene match: 6. The CDR3 has 15 amino acids. Findings of the study overall: There was a cluster of highly shared sequence variants that was likely a sequencing artifact. From TCR beta sequences, most subjects' HLA-A and HLA-B alleles were reportedly predicted accurately.

Note on this clone: Its antigen is as yet unknown. The sample contains more than one DNA sequence encoding this CDR3.

This TCR derives from a man aged 40-49 years in good health and CMV-seropositive. The specimen was PBMCs. J is TRBJ1-4 and V is TRBV5-8; TRBD1 matches 9 bases. The CDR3 here is CASSLSGQGNEKLFF. The CDR3 DNA follows: TGTGCCAGCAGCCTCTCTGGACAGGGGAATGAAAAACTGTTTTTT.